The 7 T cell receptor beta chains listed next were all sequenced from one sample in a study of radiation and T cells in renal cell carcinoma. Only in-frame clones appear in the TCRdb table, and some are missing; sequencing was by immunoSEQ multiplex PCR. The table records approximately 120,000 clones, roughly 80% of them present only once. Time point defined: baseline pretreatment blood. The treatment: 15 Gy SBRT to primary tumor, nephrectomy 4 weeks later. The sequenced sample was blood, obtained from a patient whose treatment included radiotherapy and nephrectomy. The receptors derive from a woman aged 60-75 years with renal cell carcinoma.

This clone was recorded a few times. V and J are TRBV28 and TRBJ2-1; D not resolved. Germline assignment: CDR1 MDHEN and CDR2 SYDVKM. V was shortened by 6 bases and J by 0 bases, with 9 bases between the two germline ends. The CDR3 contains 14 residues. The CDR3 spells CASRPASSYNEQFF. Here the CDR3 DNA reads TGTGCCAGCAGACCCGCTAGCTCCTACAATGAGCAGTTCTTC.

This chain's CDR3 is CASSQSGSSGNTIYF. The CDR3, as DNA: TGCGCCAGCAGTCAATCAGGCAGCTCTGGAAACACCATATATTTT. The gene calls are TRBV23-1 and TRBJ1-3; no clear D. TRBV23-1 is labeled an ORF, and its function is uncertain. V was trimmed by 0 bases and J by 0 bases, leaving 6 bases between them. CDR3 length: 15 amino acids.

Written as DNA, the CDR3 is TGTGCCAGCAGCTTGCGGCAGGGGGCTTTCAACTACGAGCAGTACTTC. Translation: CASSLRQGAFNYEQYF. This rearrangement joins TRBV5-8 to TRBJ2-7; 8 bases align to TRBD1. The CDR3 is 16 amino acids. The germline V gene has CDR1 SGHTS and CDR2 YDEGEE. J was trimmed by 3 bases and V by 1 base; bases with no gene match: 9.

The chain carries TRBV11-2 and TRBJ2-7, with D perhaps matching TRBD1 (6 bases). This CDR3 is built from 17 residues. CDR1 and CDR2 (germline): SGHAT, FQNNGV. V lost 1 base, J lost 0 bases, and 16 bases lay in between. CDR3: CASSLGGAGVTSYEQYF. CDR3 nucleotides: TGTGCCAGCAGCTTAGGAGGGGCAGGGGTTACCTCCTACGAGCAGTACTTC. The variable domain in full, with the rest retrieved from reference TRBV11-2 and TRBJ2-7, is EAGVAQSPRYKIIEKRQSVAFWCNPISGHATLYWYQQILGQGPKLLIQFQNNGVVDDSQLPKDRFSAERLKGVDSTLKIQPAKLEDSAVYLCASSLGGAGVTSYEQYFGPGTRLTVT.

The rearrangement uses TRBV4-3 and TRBJ2-4; D is uncertain. The CDR3 has 17 residues. V was clipped by 0 bases and J by 11 bases, with 23 bases between them. The germline CDR1 and CDR2 sequences are LGHNA and YSLEER. The chain's CDR3 is CASSQDRSRPPAGLQYF. CDR3 in DNA: TGCGCCAGCAGCCAAGATCGGAGCCGGCCTCCGGCTGGTCTTCAGTACTTC.

This rearrangement joins TRBV18 to TRBJ2-3, with D hard to call. Looked up from germline, CDR1 is KGHSH and CDR2 is LQKENI. The CDR3 sequence is 12 residues long. The ends were cut back, 7 bases at V and 5 bases at J, with 10 bases in the middle. The CDR3 reads CASWPPGDTQYF. The CDR3 DNA reads as TGTGCCAGCTGGCCTCCCGGAGATACGCAGTATTTT. Together with reference TRBV18 and TRBJ2-3, the CDR3 gives the full variable domain: NAGVMQNPRHLVRRRGQEARLRCSPMKGHSHVYWYRQLPEEGLKFMVYLQKENIIDESGMPKERFSAEFPKEGPSILRIQQVVRGDSAAYFCASWPPGDTQYFGPGTRLTVL.

The DNA of the CDR3 is TGTGCCAGCAGCCGGACTAGCGGGGGTACAGATACGCAGTATTTT. Protein sequence: CASSRTSGGTDTQYF. The chain employs TRBV7-9 and TRBJ2-3, with TRBD2 identical over 13 bases. The ends lost 5 bases at V and 3 bases at J; junction bases unmatched: 2. Germline V CDR1 and CDR2: SEHNR, FQNEAQ (reference sequence). The CDR3 length is 15 residues.